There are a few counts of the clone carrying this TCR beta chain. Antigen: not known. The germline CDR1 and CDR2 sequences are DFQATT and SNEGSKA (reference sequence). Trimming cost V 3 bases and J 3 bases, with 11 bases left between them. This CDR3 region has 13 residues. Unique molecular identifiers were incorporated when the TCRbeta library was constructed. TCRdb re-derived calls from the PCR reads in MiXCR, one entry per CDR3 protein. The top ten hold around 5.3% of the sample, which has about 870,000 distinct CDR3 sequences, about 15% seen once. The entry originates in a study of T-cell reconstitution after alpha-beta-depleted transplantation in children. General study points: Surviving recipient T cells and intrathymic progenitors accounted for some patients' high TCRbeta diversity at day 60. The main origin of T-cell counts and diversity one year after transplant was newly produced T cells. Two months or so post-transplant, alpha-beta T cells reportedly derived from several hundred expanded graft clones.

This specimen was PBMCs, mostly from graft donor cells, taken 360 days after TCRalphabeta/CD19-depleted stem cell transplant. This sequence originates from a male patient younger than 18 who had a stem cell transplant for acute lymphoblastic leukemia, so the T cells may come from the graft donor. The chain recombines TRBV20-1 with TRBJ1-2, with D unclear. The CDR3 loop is CSASSREDYGYTF. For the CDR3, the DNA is TGCAGTGCTAGTTCAAGGGAGGACTATGGCTACACCTTC.